This entry concerns a single T cell receptor beta chain. In the authors' methods: By means of reference gene primer amplification, nucleated cell counts were estimated. The repertoire was sequenced with immunoSEQ multiplex PCR; TCRdb's copy has only in-frame clones and lacks some. D and trimming were read from the DNA, whereas the V and J calls and clone size are those reported in that table. This sample carries 150,000 or so clones, 88% of them seen once, and the ten largest clones take 25% to 30%. These data belong to a study of blood T cell repertoires in COVID-19. About the study: COVID-19 samples from acute and convalescent phases originated in the United States, Italy and Spain. PBMCs, B-cell-depleted T cells, or T cells were the source of the cDNA or gDNA that made up the material.

CDR1 and CDR2 from the germline V gene are SQVTM and ANQGSEA. V lost 3 bases to trimming and J lost 4 bases, with 9 bases between them. CDR3 length: 12 amino acids. The sequence was collected from a man aged 60 to 75 with acute or convalescent COVID-19. The sequenced sample consisted of peripheral blood. The rearrangement joins TRBV29-1 to TRBJ2-5; D may be TRBD1 (5 bases). The CDR3 DNA is TGCAGCGTTGACTCTCAGGGAGAGACCCAGTACTTC. Its protein product is CSVDSQGETQYF. Filled out from reference TRBV29-1 and TRBJ2-5, the complete variable domain reads SAVISQKPSRDICQRGTSLTIQCQVDSQVTMMFWYRQQPGQSLTLIATANQGSEATYESGFVIDKFPISRPNLTFSTLTVSNMSPEDSSIYLCSVDSQGETQYFGPGTRLLVL.